These 29 T cell receptor beta chains were all obtained from the same sample, sequenced in a study of T cells in Graves' hyperthyroidism and ophthalmopathy. TCR beta CDR3 sequences were amplified from RNA transcripts. HTBI primers were employed in a first-round RT-PCR of the TCR CDR3. TCRdb passed the multiplex PCR reads through MiXCR, listing each CDR3 protein once. The table has roughly 550,000 distinct CDR3 sequences, about 16% seen once; the top ten hold approximately 30%. Sample: blood. These receptors all come from a woman in her 30s with Graves' ophthalmopathy.

This clonotype came up many times. The gene calls are TRBV12-3 or TRBV12-4 and TRBJ1-1; 9 bases line up with TRBD1. The J segment lost 6 bases and the V segment lost 6 bases, leaving 8 bases of the junction unmatched. CDR3 length equals 14 residues. The CDR3 here is CASRPGTGLAEAFF. As DNA, the CDR3 is TGTGCCAGCAGACCTGGGACAGGGCTGGCTGAAGCTTTCTTT.

About this clonotype itself: This may arise from a read error, as a much more abundant clone is one base away. The rearrangement links TRBV20-1 to TRBJ2-7, with D maybe TRBD2 (5 bases). This CDR3 region has 14 residues. CDR1 DFQATT and CDR2 SNEGSKA come from the germline V gene (reference sequence). Trimming cost V 6 bases and J 4 bases, with 19 bases left between them. For the CDR3, the DNA is TGCAGTGCCCCCCTAGTCCTGAGGGAGTACGAGCAGTACTTC. Translated: CSAPLVLREYEQYF.

V usage is TRBV5-6 and J usage is TRBJ2-2; perhaps TRBD2 as D (5 bases). This CDR3 is 15 amino acids long. Trimming left V 2 bases short and J 7 bases short, with 15 bases between. Germline loops: CDR1 SGHDT, CDR2 YYEEEE. The CDR3 region has the DNA TGTGCCAGCAGCTTCAGGAGACGGGAAGGCGGGGAGCTGTTTTTT. This translates into CASSFRRREGGELFF.

The chain uses TRBV20-1 and TRBJ2-1; D gene unclear. The CDR3 totals 11 residues. V was trimmed by 2 bases and J by 6 bases, leaving 5 bases between them. Germline V lookup: CDR1 DFQATT, CDR2 SNEGSKA (reference sequence). CDR3 sequence (DNA): TGCAGTGCTAGATCCCGCAATGAGCAGTTCTTC. Translated: CSARSRNEQFF.

The rearrangement uses TRBV7-2 and TRBJ1-1; the D gene is possibly TRBD1 (6 bases). With 10 bases removed from V and 7 bases from J, the gap between germline ends came to 25 bases. Germline lookup yields CDR1 SGHTA and CDR2 FQGNSA. This CDR3 is 15 amino acids long. The CDR3, as DNA: TGTGCCACCACCCAGGGGCCGGCACATCCCATTGAAGCTTTCTTT. Protein: CATTQGPAHPIEAFF. Filled out from reference TRBV7-2 and TRBJ1-1, the complete variable domain reads GAGVSQSPSNKVTEKGKDVELRCDPISGHTALYWYRQSLGQGLEFLIYFQGNSAPDKSGLPSDRFSAERTGGSVSTLTIQRTQQEDSAVYLCATTQGPAHPIEAFFGQGTRLTVV.

V is TRBV10-3 and J is TRBJ2-1; D gene unclear. The CDR3 length is 13 residues. Germline CDR1 ENHRY, CDR2 SYGVKD. V was clipped by 2 bases and J by 10 bases, with 12 bases between them. The CDR3 nucleotides are TGTGCCATCAGTGAGGCAAACGAAGCAGAGCAGTTCTTC. Translated: CAISEANEAEQFF.

In its sample, this clonotype was seen a few times. V usage is TRBV4-1 and J usage is TRBJ1-3, with D tentatively TRBD1 (6 bases). Germline V gene data show CDR1 as MGHRA and CDR2 as YSYEKL. The ends were cut back, 7 bases at V and 3 bases at J, with 13 bases in the middle. The CDR3 runs 14 residues. CDR3 in amino acids: CASTRTGLGNTIYF. CDR3 nucleotide sequence: TGCGCCAGCACCCGAACAGGGCTTGGAAACACCATATATTTT.

J is TRBJ2-5 and V is TRBV3-1; D is unresolved. In germline, CDR1 is LGHDT, CDR2 YNNKEL (reference sequence). V gave up 4 bases and J gave up 1 base, with 19 bases separating them. This CDR3 comprises 17 residues. CDR3 loop: CASSRLDGPTFQETQYF. The DNA of the CDR3 is TGTGCCAGCAGCCGACTCGACGGACCGACTTTCCAAGAGACCCAGTACTTC.

There are many counts of this clonotype. The CDR3 nucleotides read TGCGCCAGCAGCCAAGCCCAAACAACTAGCTACAATGAGCAGTTCTTC. Its translation is CASSQAQTTSYNEQFF. The chain combines TRBV4-1 with TRBJ2-1; D is perhaps TRBD2 (5 bases). Germline V lookup: CDR1 MGHRA, CDR2 YSYEKL. The CDR3 is 16 amino acids. The V and J ends lost 1 base and 3 bases respectively, with 13 bases between them.

The V gene is TRBV6-5, the J gene TRBJ2-1, with unresolved D. In germline, CDR1 is MNHEY, CDR2 SVGAGI. This CDR3 comprises 15 residues. Trimming took off 4 bases at V and 8 bases at J, with 18 bases between the two ends. In DNA, the CDR3 is TGTGCCAGCAGTTTGTGGGCCCCCAGCTCTGATGAGCAGTTCTTC. This encodes CASSLWAPSSDEQFF.

At least ten counts were recorded for this clonotype. This chain joins TRBV20-1 and TRBJ2-3; 7 nucleotides align to TRBD2. The germline V gene has CDR1 DFQATT and CDR2 SNEGSKA (reference sequence). This CDR3 has 14 amino acids. Trimming took 3 bases from V and 1 from J; bases not matched to a gene: 4. The CDR3 region is CSASLADGTDTQYF. CDR3 sequence (DNA): TGCAGTGCTAGCCTAGCGGATGGCACAGATACGCAGTATTTT.

Only a few counts were recorded for this clonotype. The CDR3 protein is CASSESGRRLPEQYF. CDR3 coding DNA: TGTGCCAGCAGCGAGAGCGGGAGGCGCCTTCCCGAGCAGTACTTC. The chain employs TRBV28 and TRBJ2-7; the match to TRBD2 covers 9 bases. The V segment lost 6 bases and the J segment 6 bases; nucleotides outside the gene matches: 12. Germline CDR1 reads MDHEN; CDR2 reads SYDVKM. The CDR3 is 15 residues long.

Remarks on this clonotype: Its ends do not fully match the called genes, so a read error is possible. The chain links TRBV2 to TRBJ2-7; D gene unclear. Germline CDR1 is SNHLY and CDR2 is FYNNEI. This CDR3 spans 15 amino acids. The CDR3 reads CASSELSQALYEQYF. The CDR3, as DNA: TGCGCCAGCAGTGAACTTTCCCAGGCCCTCTACGAGCAGTACTTC. The full variable domain, rest sourced from reference TRBV2 and TRBJ2-7, is EPEVTQTPSHQVTQMGQEVILRCVPISNHLYFYWYRQILGQKVEFLVSFYNNEISEKSEIFDDQFSVERPDGSNFTLKIRSTKLEDSAMYFCASSELSQALYEQYFGPGTRLTVT.

This clonotype was found many times. This chain joins TRBV11-2 and TRBJ1-5; D is unclear. V was cut by 3 bases and J by 6 bases, with 9 bases left in between. The V gene's germline CDR1 is SGHAT and CDR2 FQNNGV. This CDR3 spans 13 amino acids. The CDR3 sequence is CASSLMNGQPQHF. The CDR3 nucleotides are TGTGCCAGCAGCTTGATGAATGGTCAGCCCCAGCATTTT.

Only a few counts were recorded for this clonotype. This CDR3 reads CSVPGISGELFF. The CDR3 nucleotides are TGCAGCGTCCCAGGGATTAGCGGGGAGCTGTTTTTT. J is TRBJ2-2 and V is TRBV29-1, with D perhaps matching TRBD1 (5 bases). There are 12 residues in the CDR3. The ends were cut back, 6 bases at V and 7 bases at J, with 12 bases in the middle. Germline assignment: CDR1 SQVTM and CDR2 ANQGSEA.

This clonotype has more than one count but fewer than ten. The V gene is TRBV27, the J gene TRBJ2-2, with TRBD1 matching 9 bases. Germline CDR1 MNHEY, CDR2 SMNVEV (reference sequence). CDR3 length: 21 amino acids. The J segment lost 3 bases and the V segment lost 0 bases, leaving 17 bases of the junction unmatched. The CDR3 sequence: CASSLSGPGQGYPFDTGELFF. As DNA, the CDR3 is TGTGCCAGCAGTTTATCGGGTCCGGGACAGGGATACCCTTTTGACACCGGGGAGCTGTTTTTT.

This clonotype was detected many times. V is TRBV20-1 and J is TRBJ1-1; TRBD1 might be the D (5 bases). CDR1 DFQATT and CDR2 SNEGSKA come from the germline V gene (reference sequence). V dropped 5 bases and J dropped 8 bases, with 18 bases sitting between them. The CDR3 has 13 amino acids. The CDR3 region is CSAAPGGTSEAFF. The DNA for the CDR3 is TGCAGTGCTGCCCCTGGGGGAACGTCGGAAGCTTTCTTT.

This clonotype was observed a handful of times. The chain uses TRBV12-5 and TRBJ2-7; D gene unclear. CDR3 length: 12 amino acids. Trimming took 5 bases from V and 7 from J, leaving 12 bases between them. Per germline, CDR1 LGHNT and CDR2 FRNRAP. Here the CDR3 reads CASGPNPREQYF. CDR3 nucleotides: TGTGCTAGTGGTCCTAATCCAAGGGAGCAGTACTTC.

This clonotype appeared a few times. The gene calls are TRBV27 and TRBJ1-1, with D hard to call. Trimming removed 0 bases at V and 3 bases at J, with 5 bases between. The CDR3 has 13 amino acids. Germline-derived CDR1 and CDR2 are MNHEY and SMNVEV (reference sequence). The CDR3: CASSLSTDTEAFF. DNA of the CDR3: TGTGCCAGCAGTTTATCTACGGACACTGAAGCTTTCTTT.

V usage is TRBV7-9 and J usage is TRBJ2-1; a weak D match, TRBD2 (6 bases). Germline lookup yields CDR1 SEHNR and CDR2 FQNEAQ (reference sequence). The CDR3 length is 14 residues. V lost 5 bases and J 2 bases, leaving 10 bases between the germline ends. CDR3 in amino acids: CASSGGVTYNEQFF. The CDR3, as DNA: TGTGCCAGCAGCGGCGGGGTTACCTACAATGAGCAGTTCTTC.

This clonotype appeared a few times. The chain joins TRBV7-9 to TRBJ1-4; D is ambiguous. The CDR3 sequence is 15 residues long. CDR1 SEHNR and CDR2 FQNEAQ come from the germline V gene (reference sequence). V dropped 5 bases and J dropped 8 bases, with 18 bases sitting between them. The DNA of the CDR3 is TGTGCCAGCAGCCCATCGAACCTGGTTCGGGAAAAACTGTTTTTT. Translation: CASSPSNLVREKLFF.

The chain recombines TRBV5-1 with TRBJ2-5; the D gene is possibly TRBD2 (5 bases). In germline, CDR1 is SGHRS, CDR2 YFSETQ. The CDR3 extends over 16 amino acids. With 3 bases removed from V and 3 bases from J, the gap between germline ends came to 18 bases. DNA for the CDR3: TGCGCCAGCAGCTGGATCCGACCCGTCGGGGAAGAGACCCAGTACTTC. This codes for CASSWIRPVGEETQYF.

This clonotype was counted many times. The chain employs TRBV5-1 and TRBJ2-5; D remains unclear. This CDR3 contains 15 residues. Per the germline V gene, CDR1 is SGHRS and CDR2 is YFSETQ. The germline V and J ends were trimmed by 0 bases and 3 bases, with 12 bases remaining between them. For the CDR3, the DNA is TGCGCCAGCAGCTTGGGTGGCAGAAGGGAAGAGACCCAGTACTTC. Residues: CASSLGGRREETQYF.

This clonotype has ten or more counts. The gene calls are TRBV20-1 and TRBJ2-7; the match to TRBD1 covers 8 bases. V was pared by 2 bases and J by 0 bases, with 6 bases of the junction left unmatched. The CDR3 is 15 residues long. Per the germline V gene, CDR1 is DFQATT and CDR2 is SNEGSKA (reference sequence). This chain's CDR3 is CSARSRTGSSYEQYF. The CDR3 region has the DNA TGCAGTGCTAGATCGCGGACAGGGAGCTCCTACGAGCAGTACTTC.

The chain joins TRBV20-1 to TRBJ1-5; a possible D gene is TRBD1 (6 bases). The CDR3 runs to 13 residues. V dropped 5 bases and J dropped 7 bases, with 15 bases sitting between them. Germline loops: CDR1 DFQATT, CDR2 SNEGSKA (reference sequence). CDR3 nucleotides: TGCAGTGCTTCTGCCCAGGGGATACAGCCCCAGCATTTT. It specifies CSASAQGIQPQHF.

The chain couples TRBV24-1 to TRBJ2-1; 13 bases line up with TRBD2. This CDR3 is 20 amino acids long. V trimming: 4 bases; J trimming: 4 bases; junction bases outside the gene matches: 15. Germline CDR1 reads KGHDR; CDR2 reads SFDVKD. The CDR3 loop is CATSDPPGLAGAPGYNEQFF. CDR3 DNA: TGTGCCACCAGTGACCCACCCGGACTAGCGGGAGCCCCTGGATACAATGAGCAGTTCTTC.

This clonotype was picked up many times. The chain joins TRBV7-2 to TRBJ1-1, with D uncertain. The germline V and J ends were trimmed by 1 base and 5 bases, with 20 bases remaining between them. Germline CDR1 is SGHTA and CDR2 is FQGNSA. This CDR3 has 17 amino acids. The CDR3 nucleotides read TGTGCCAGCAGCTTAGGGCGTCGGATTACCTCTGGTACTGAAGCTTTCTTT. The encoded protein is CASSLGRRITSGTEAFF.

In its sample, this clonotype was seen a few times. The chain recombines TRBV7-2 with TRBJ2-7, with D possibly TRBD2 on 5 matching bases. In germline, CDR1 is SGHTA, CDR2 FQGNSA. V was cut by 5 bases and J by 7 bases, with 18 bases left in between. The CDR3 is made up of 14 amino acids. This CDR3 reads CASSEGLLLGEQYF. The CDR3 coding sequence is TGTGCCAGCAGCGAAGGACTCCTCCTAGGAGAGCAGTACTTC.

In this sample, this clonotype turned up a few times. The CDR3 bases are TGTGCCATCAGTGGGTCAGGGGGGCGAGAAGCTTTCTTT. This translates into CAISGSGGREAFF. This rearrangement joins TRBV10-3 to TRBJ1-1; TRBD1 matches 7 bases. The V and J ends lost 4 bases and 8 bases, in that order; junction bases with no gene match: 7. The length of the CDR3 is 13 residues. The germline V gene encodes CDR1 ENHRY and CDR2 SYGVKD.